A single sample is the source of the 18 T cell receptor beta chains below, sequenced in a study of blood T cell repertoires in COVID-19. TCRdb keeps only in-frame clones here, not all; method: immunoSEQ multiplex PCR. The data show tens of thousands of clones, around 90% seen once. The sequencing sample was made of peripheral blood. The source is a woman aged 70-85 years with acute or convalescent COVID-19.

This clone has just one count. Written as DNA, the CDR3 is TGTGCCAGCAGCCGTCCTAGCGGGGGGCGCAATGAGCAGTTCTTC. Its translation is CASSRPSGGRNEQFF. The chain combines TRBV27 with TRBJ2-1; 11 nucleotides line up with TRBD2. The CDR3 covers 15 residues. Germline CDR1 MNHEY, CDR2 SMNVEV (reference sequence). V lost 6 bases, J lost 6 bases, and 7 bases stayed unmatched.

The rearrangement joins TRBV5-1 to TRBJ2-3, with 8 bases fitting TRBD2. Trimming took 0 bases from V and 5 from J; bases not matched to a gene: 5. This CDR3 has 15 amino acids. CDR1 and CDR2 from the germline V gene are SGHRS and YFSETQ. Written as DNA, the CDR3 is TGCGCCAGCAGCTTGGTCGGGAGGGAGAAAGATACGCAGTATTTT. Translating gives CASSLVGREKDTQYF.

This chain connects TRBV27 to TRBJ2-1; 9 bases are shared with TRBD1. V lost 2 bases to trimming and J lost 9 bases; unmatched junction nucleotides: 2. The length of the CDR3 is 13 residues. The germline V gene has CDR1 MNHEY and CDR2 SMNVEV (reference sequence). The CDR3: CASSLTGGFEQFF. In DNA, the CDR3 is TGTGCCAGCAGTTTAACAGGGGGCTTTGAGCAGTTCTTC.

This chain links TRBV15 with TRBJ2-1; no firm D call. The CDR3 sequence is 12 residues long. From germline, CDR1 is LNHNV and CDR2 YYDKDF (reference sequence). V was clipped by 0 bases and J by 9 bases, with 6 bases between them. Here the CDR3 reads CATSRDTSEQFF. In nucleotides, the CDR3 is TGTGCCACCAGCAGAGATACGAGTGAGCAGTTCTTC.

The J gene is TRBJ1-1, the V gene TRBV9, with TRBD1 as a possible D gene (6 bases). This CDR3 spans 15 amino acids. V dropped 3 bases and J dropped 1 base, with 13 bases sitting between them. Germline assignment: CDR1 SGDLS and CDR2 YYNGEE. As DNA, the CDR3 is TGTGCCAGCAGCGAAAACCAACAGGGGAACACTGAAGCTTTCTTT. The encoded protein is CASSENQQGNTEAFF.

The chain uses TRBV29-1 and TRBJ2-1; 10 bases are shared with TRBD2. The CDR3 has 12 residues. Per the germline V gene, CDR1 is SQVTM and CDR2 is ANQGSEA. V shed 6 bases, J shed 7 bases, and the junction held 3 bases outside the gene matches. The CDR3 DNA sequence: TGCAGCGTCGGGACTAGCGCGAATGAGCAGTTCTTC. Protein product: CSVGTSANEQFF.

The rearrangement links TRBV5-4 to TRBJ2-3; TRBD1 matches at 10 bases. V shed 7 bases and J 1 base; nucleotides not matched to a gene: 0. Germline CDR1 SGHNT, CDR2 YYREEE (reference sequence). The CDR3 is 13 amino acids. The CDR3 sequence is CASGTGGTDTQYF. The CDR3 DNA sequence: TGTGCCAGCGGGACAGGGGGCACAGATACGCAGTATTTT.

The chain joins TRBV19 to TRBJ2-1, with D maybe TRBD2 (6 bases). Germline V gene lookup returns CDR1 LNHDA and CDR2 SQIVND (reference sequence). There are 16 residues in the CDR3. V dropped 3 bases and J dropped 6 bases, with 18 bases sitting between them. The CDR3, as DNA: TGTGCCAGTAGTATGTGGGCGAGCGGGCCAGCCAATGAGCAGTTCTTC. It translates to CASSMWASGPANEQFF. Supplemented by reference TRBV19 and TRBJ2-1, the full variable domain reads DGGITQSPKYLFRKEGQNVTLSCEQNLNHDAMYWYRQDPGQGLRLIYYSQIVNDFQKGDIAEGYSVSREKKESFPLTVTSAQKNPTAFYLCASSMWASGPANEQFFGPGTRLTVL.

The chain has TRBV2 and TRBJ2-3, with D possibly matching TRBD2 (6 bases). Trimming removed 8 bases from V and 0 bases from J, with 12 bases in between. Germline loops: CDR1 SNHLY, CDR2 FYNNEI. The CDR3 totals 14 residues. The CDR3 DNA reads TGTGCCAGCGGGGGGTACCCTAGCACAGATACGCAGTATTTT. It yields the protein CASGGYPSTDTQYF.

V and J are TRBV7-9 and TRBJ1-3; 7 bases are shared with TRBD1. The CDR3 has 18 amino acids. Germline values: CDR1 SEHNR, CDR2 FQNEAQ (reference sequence). The V segment lost 10 bases and the J segment 0 bases; nucleotides outside the gene matches: 18. The CDR3 loop is CAISDRDRDPFSGNTIYF. The DNA for the CDR3 is TGTGCCATTTCGGACCGGGACAGAGATCCCTTCTCTGGAAACACCATATATTTT.

V gene TRBV29-1 combines with J gene TRBJ1-1; TRBD1 aligns across 7 bases. The CDR3 has 13 amino acids. After removal of 5 bases from V and 1 base from J, the junction contained 4 bases not matched to a gene. The germline V gene has CDR1 SQVTM and CDR2 ANQGSEA. CDR3 in amino acids: CSVRAGGNTEAFF. The CDR3 DNA sequence: TGCAGCGTTCGGGCAGGGGGGAACACTGAAGCTTTCTTT.

A few counts support this clone. The rearrangement links TRBV12-3 or TRBV12-4 to TRBJ1-3, with D uncertain. V lost 3 bases, J lost 0 bases, and 3 bases lay in between. The CDR3 runs to 13 residues. The CDR3 protein is CASSLASGNTIYF. The CDR3 DNA is TGTGCCAGCAGTTTGGCCTCTGGAAACACCATATATTTT.

V is TRBV7-6 and J is TRBJ1-1; tentative D call: TRBD1 (6 bases). Germline lookup yields CDR1 SGHVS and CDR2 FNYEAQ. The CDR3 has 17 residues. V was trimmed by 5 bases and J by 5 bases, leaving 24 bases between them. The chain's CDR3 is CASSPQGGAHPGTEAFF. CDR3 DNA sequence: TGTGCCAGCAGCCCACAAGGGGGGGCCCACCCTGGAACTGAAGCTTTCTTT.

CDR3 loop: CSVSRGSNEKLFF. The CDR3, as DNA: TGCAGCGTTAGCCGGGGGTCGAATGAAAAACTGTTTTTT. V and J are TRBV29-1 and TRBJ1-4; maybe TRBD1 (5 bases). The CDR3 runs to 13 residues. Deletions cut 5 bases from V and 5 bases from J, with 12 bases between. Germline values: CDR1 SQVTM, CDR2 ANQGSEA. Supplemented by reference TRBV29-1 and TRBJ1-4, the full variable domain reads SAVISQKPSRDICQRGTSLTIQCQVDSQVTMMFWYRQQPGQSLTLIATANQGSEATYESGFVIDKFPISRPNLTFSTLTVSNMSPEDSSIYLCSVSRGSNEKLFFGSGTQLSVL.

The chain uses TRBV9 and TRBJ1-2, with TRBD1 matching 7 bases. The CDR3 contains 15 residues. Germline V gene data show CDR1 as SGDLS and CDR2 as YYNGEE. Trimming removed 3 bases from V and 4 bases from J; junction bases left unmatched: 9. CDR3 nucleotides: TGTGCCAGCAGCGCCGAGGGGGCTTTAGCCTATGGCTACACCTTC. It encodes CASSAEGALAYGYTF.

This chain connects TRBV7-9 to TRBJ2-3, with 11 bases aligning to TRBD2. The CDR3 is 16 residues long. From germline, CDR1 is SEHNR and CDR2 FQNEAQ (reference sequence). V gave up 5 bases and J gave up 5 bases; unmatched junction bases: 9. DNA for the CDR3: TGTGCCAGCAGCCAAAATCTAGCGGGAGGTCTAGATACGCAGTATTTT. Its protein product is CASSQNLAGGLDTQYF.

This clone was counted a single time. The chain combines TRBV9 with TRBJ2-2, with D hard to call. Germline loops: CDR1 SGDLS, CDR2 YYNGEE. The CDR3 has 13 amino acids. Trimming stripped 0 bases from V and 4 bases from J, with 4 bases between. CDR3 loop: CASSVAPTGELFF. In DNA, the CDR3 is TGTGCCAGCAGCGTAGCTCCCACCGGGGAGCTGTTTTTT.

The V gene is TRBV6-2 or TRBV6-3, the J gene TRBJ2-5; no firm D call. This CDR3 region has 17 residues. CDR1 MNHEY and CDR2 SVGEGT come from the germline V gene. Trimming pared 2 bases from V and 2 bases from J, leaving 18 bases between. CDR3 DNA sequence: TGTGCCAGCAGTTACCCCAGTGGGCTCTCAGAGCAAGAGACCCAGTACTTC. It translates to CASSYPSGLSEQETQYF.